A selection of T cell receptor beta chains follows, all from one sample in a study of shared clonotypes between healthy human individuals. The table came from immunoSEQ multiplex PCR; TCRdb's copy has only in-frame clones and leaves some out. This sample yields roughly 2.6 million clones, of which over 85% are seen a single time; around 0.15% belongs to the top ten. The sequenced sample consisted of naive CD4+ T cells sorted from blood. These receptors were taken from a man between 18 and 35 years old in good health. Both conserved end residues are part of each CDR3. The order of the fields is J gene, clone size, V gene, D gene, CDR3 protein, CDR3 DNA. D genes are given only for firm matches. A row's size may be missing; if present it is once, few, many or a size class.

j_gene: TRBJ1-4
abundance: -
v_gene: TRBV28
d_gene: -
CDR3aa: CASSYGGVKKLFF
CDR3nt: TGTGCCAGCAGTTACGGGGGGGTGAAAAAACTGTTTTTT

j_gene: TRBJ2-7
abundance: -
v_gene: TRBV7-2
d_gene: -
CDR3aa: CASSRKTSYSYEQYF
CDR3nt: TGTGCCAGCAGCCGCAAGACGTCTTATTCCTACGAGCAGTACTTC

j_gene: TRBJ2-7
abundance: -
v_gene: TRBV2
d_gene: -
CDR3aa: CASSASQVPTYEQYF
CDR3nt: TGTGCCAGCAGTGCCTCCCAGGTCCCAACCTACGAGCAGTACTTC

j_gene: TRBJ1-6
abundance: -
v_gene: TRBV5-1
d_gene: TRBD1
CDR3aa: CASSQQTGKGNSPLHF
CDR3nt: TGCGCCAGCAGCCAACAGACAGGGAAGGGCAATTCACCCCTCCACTTT

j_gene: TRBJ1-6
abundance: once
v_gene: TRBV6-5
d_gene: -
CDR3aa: CASSPGRNNSPLHF
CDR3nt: TGTGCCAGCAGTCCTGGACGTAATAATTCACCCCTCCACTTT

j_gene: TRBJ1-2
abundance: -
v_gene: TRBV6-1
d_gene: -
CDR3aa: CASSESSYGFTF
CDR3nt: TGTGCCAGCAGTGAAAGCTCGTATGGCTTCACCTTC

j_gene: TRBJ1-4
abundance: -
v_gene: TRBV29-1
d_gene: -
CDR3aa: CSAAEGRKEKLFF
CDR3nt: TGCAGCGCCGCCGAGGGAAGAAAGGAAAAACTGTTTTTT

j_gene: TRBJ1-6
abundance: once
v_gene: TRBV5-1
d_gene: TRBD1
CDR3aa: CASSLDPRQGGGSPLHF
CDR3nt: TGCGCCAGCAGCTTGGACCCCCGACAGGGCGGAGGTTCACCCCTCCACTTT

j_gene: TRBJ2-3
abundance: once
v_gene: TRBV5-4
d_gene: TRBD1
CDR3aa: CASSLETGLADTQYF
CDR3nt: TGTGCCAGCAGCCTGGAGACAGGGCTTGCAGATACGCAGTATTTT

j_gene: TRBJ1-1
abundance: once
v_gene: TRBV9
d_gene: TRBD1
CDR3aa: CASSPQGGVNTEAFF
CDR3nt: TGTGCCAGCAGCCCACAGGGGGGGGTGAACACTGAAGCTTTCTTT

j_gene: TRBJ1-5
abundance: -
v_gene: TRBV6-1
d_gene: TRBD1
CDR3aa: CASSALQGAGGNQPQHF
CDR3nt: TGTGCCAGCAGTGCCTTACAGGGGGCTGGAGGCAATCAGCCCCAGCATTTT

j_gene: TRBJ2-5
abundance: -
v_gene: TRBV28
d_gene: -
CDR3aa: CASSSPPQGLETQYF
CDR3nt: TGTGCCAGCAGTTCCCCTCCCCAGGGTTTGGAGACCCAGTACTTC

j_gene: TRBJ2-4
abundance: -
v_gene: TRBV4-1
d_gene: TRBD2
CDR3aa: CASSQDGIRGDIQYF
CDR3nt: TGCGCCAGCAGCCAAGACGGGATCCGGGGGGACATTCAGTACTTC

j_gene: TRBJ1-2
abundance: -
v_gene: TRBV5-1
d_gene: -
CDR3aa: CASGPGTDAGGYTF
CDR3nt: TGCGCCAGCGGCCCCGGGACGGACGCTGGTGGCTACACCTTC

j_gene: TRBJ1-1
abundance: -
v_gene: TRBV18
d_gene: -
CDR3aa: CASSPKGGVEAFF
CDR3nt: TGTGCCAGCTCACCAAAGGGGGGCGTTGAAGCTTTCTTT

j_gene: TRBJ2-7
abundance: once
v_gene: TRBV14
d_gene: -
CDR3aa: CASSPGPPYEQYF
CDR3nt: TGTGCCAGCAGCCCGGGACCCCCTTACGAGCAGTACTTC

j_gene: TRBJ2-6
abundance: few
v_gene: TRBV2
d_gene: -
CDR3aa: CASSGSGANVLTF
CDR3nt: TGTGCCAGCAGTGGATCTGGGGCCAACGTCCTGACTTTC

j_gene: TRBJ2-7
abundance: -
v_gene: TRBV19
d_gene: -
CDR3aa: CASSTRETYEQYF
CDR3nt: TGTGCCAGTAGTACCCGGGAAACCTACGAGCAGTACTTC

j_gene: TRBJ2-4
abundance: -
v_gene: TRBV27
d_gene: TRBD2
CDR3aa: CANAGGDAKNIQYF
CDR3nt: TGTGCCAACGCTGGGGGGGATGCCAAAAACATTCAGTACTTC

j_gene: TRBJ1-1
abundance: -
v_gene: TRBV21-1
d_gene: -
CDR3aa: CASSKLCQHLTEAFF
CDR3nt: TGTGCCAGCAGCAAACTTTGTCAGCATCTCACTGAAGCTTTCTTT

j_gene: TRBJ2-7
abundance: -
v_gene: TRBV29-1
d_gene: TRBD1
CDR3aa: CSVVPRDRVHEQYF
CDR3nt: TGCAGCGTTGTGCCCCGGGACAGGGTCCACGAGCAGTACTTC

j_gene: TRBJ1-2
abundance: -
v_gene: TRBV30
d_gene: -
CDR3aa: CAWSQGVGYTF
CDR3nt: TGTGCCTGGAGTCAAGGGGTCGGCTACACCTTC

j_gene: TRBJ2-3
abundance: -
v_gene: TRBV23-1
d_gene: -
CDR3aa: CASSLARRSPSTDTQYF
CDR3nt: TGCGCCAGCAGTCTCGCCCGCCGGTCACCATCCACAGATACGCAGTATTTT

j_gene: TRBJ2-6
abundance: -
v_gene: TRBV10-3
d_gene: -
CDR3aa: CAISETQNSGANVLTF
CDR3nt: TGTGCCATCAGTGAAACCCAAAACTCTGGGGCCAACGTCCTGACTTTC

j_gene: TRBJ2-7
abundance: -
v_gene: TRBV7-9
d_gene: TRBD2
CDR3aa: CASSYIAGGQAEQYF
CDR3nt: TGTGCCAGCAGCTATATAGCGGGAGGGCAAGCCGAGCAGTACTTC

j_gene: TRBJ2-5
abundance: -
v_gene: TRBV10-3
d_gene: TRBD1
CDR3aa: CAIGPGTGSYF
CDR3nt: TGTGCCATTGGGCCCGGGACAGGTTCGTACTTC

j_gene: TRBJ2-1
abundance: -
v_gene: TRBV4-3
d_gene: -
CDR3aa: CASSQSIVNEQFF
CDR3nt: TGCGCCAGCAGCCAATCGATAGTTAATGAGCAGTTCTTC

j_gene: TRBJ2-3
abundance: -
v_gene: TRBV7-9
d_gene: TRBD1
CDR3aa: CASSLGQGFTDTQYF
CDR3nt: TGTGCCAGCAGCCTAGGACAGGGGTTCACAGATACGCAGTATTTT

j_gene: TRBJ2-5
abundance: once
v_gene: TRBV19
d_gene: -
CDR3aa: CASSIHGRNQETQYF
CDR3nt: TGTGCCAGTAGTATCCACGGGCGGAACCAAGAGACCCAGTACTTC

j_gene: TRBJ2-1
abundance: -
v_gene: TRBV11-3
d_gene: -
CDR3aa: CASSIGTQNEQFF
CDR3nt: TGTGCCAGCAGCATCGGGACCCAGAATGAGCAGTTCTTC

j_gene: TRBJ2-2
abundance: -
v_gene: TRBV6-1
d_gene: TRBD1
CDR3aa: CASRNSGGSGELFF
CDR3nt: TGTGCCAGCAGGAACTCAGGGGGCTCCGGGGAGCTGTTTTTT

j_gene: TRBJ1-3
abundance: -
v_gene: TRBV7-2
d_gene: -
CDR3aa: CASSLAFSGNTIYF
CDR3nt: TGTGCCAGCAGCTTAGCGTTCTCTGGAAACACCATATATTTT

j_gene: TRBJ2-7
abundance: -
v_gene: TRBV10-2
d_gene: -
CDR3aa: CASSERGGHEQYF
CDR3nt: TGCGCCAGCAGTGAGAGGGGGGGCCACGAGCAGTACTTC

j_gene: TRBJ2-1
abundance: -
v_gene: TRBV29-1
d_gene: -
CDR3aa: CSVERYLSAGEQFF
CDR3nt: TGCAGCGTTGAAAGGTACCTAAGCGCAGGAGAGCAGTTCTTC

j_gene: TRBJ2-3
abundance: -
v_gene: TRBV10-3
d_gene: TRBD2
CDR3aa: CAISEVGTSGPVDTQYF
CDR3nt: TGTGCCATCAGTGAGGTCGGGACTAGCGGGCCAGTAGATACGCAGTATTTT

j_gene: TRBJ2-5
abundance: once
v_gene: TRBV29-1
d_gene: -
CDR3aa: CSAQPYQETQYF
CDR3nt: TGCAGCGCACAACCTTACCAAGAGACCCAGTACTTC

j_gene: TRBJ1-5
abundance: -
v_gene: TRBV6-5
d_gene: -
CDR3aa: CASSYSRTANQPQHF
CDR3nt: TGTGCCAGCAGTTACTCTAGGACAGCCAATCAGCCCCAGCATTTT

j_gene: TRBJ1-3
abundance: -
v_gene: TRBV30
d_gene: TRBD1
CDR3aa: CAWSRTGGLQGVNTIYF
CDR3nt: TGTGCCTGGAGCCGAACGGGGGGGCTACAGGGGGTTAACACCATATATTTT

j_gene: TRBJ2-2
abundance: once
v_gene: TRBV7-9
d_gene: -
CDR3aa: CASSYLEGTGELFF
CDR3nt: TGTGCCAGCAGCTACCTAGAGGGTACCGGGGAGCTGTTTTTT

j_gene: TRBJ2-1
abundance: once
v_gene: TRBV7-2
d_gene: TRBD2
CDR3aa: CASSLISGTSTGNEQFF
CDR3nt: TGTGCCAGCAGCTTAATATCCGGGACTAGCACGGGCAATGAGCAGTTCTTC

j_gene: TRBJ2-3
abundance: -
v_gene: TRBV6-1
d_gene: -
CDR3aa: CASSVTWGPTTQYF
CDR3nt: TGTGCCAGCAGTGTGACATGGGGACCGACAACGCAGTATTTT

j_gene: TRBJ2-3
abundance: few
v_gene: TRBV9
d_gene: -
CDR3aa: CASSPTQRAGRAPDTQYF
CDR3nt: TGTGCCAGCAGCCCCACCCAAAGGGCAGGGCGAGCCCCAGATACGCAGTATTTT

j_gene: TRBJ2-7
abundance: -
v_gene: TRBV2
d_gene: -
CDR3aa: CASKALGEQYF
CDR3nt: TGTGCCAGCAAGGCCCTCGGCGAGCAGTACTTC

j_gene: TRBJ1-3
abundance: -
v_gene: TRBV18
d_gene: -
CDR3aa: CASSPVGVVSGNTIYF
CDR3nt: TGTGCCAGCTCACCAGTGGGGGTAGTCTCTGGAAACACCATATATTTT

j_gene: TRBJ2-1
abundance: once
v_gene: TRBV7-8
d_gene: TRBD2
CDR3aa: CASSILAGGRNEQFF
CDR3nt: TGTGCCAGCAGCATCCTAGCGGGAGGAAGGAATGAGCAGTTCTTC